This TCR beta chain is from a study of T cells after yellow fever vaccination. In the study overall: SMART-Seq v4 Ultra Low Input prepared libraries from low-cell fractions.

The CDR3 loop spans 16 amino acids. The ends were cut back, 1 base at V and 0 bases at J, with 10 bases in the middle. Germline values: CDR1 SGHTA, CDR2 FQGNSA. MiXCR, applied by TCRdb to the 5' RACE reads, yields one record per CDR3 protein. The sample carries 100,000 to 150,000 distinct CDR3 sequences, about 8.2% recorded once. The starting material was CD8+ T cells sorted from PBMCs, obtained on the day of the yellow fever booster vaccination. This TCR came from a man younger than 35 who received the YFV17D yellow fever vaccine. The chain recombines TRBV7-2 with TRBJ2-4; maybe TRBD2 (5 bases). The CDR3 nucleotides are TGTGCCAGCAGCTTAGAACTTGCGGGAGCCAAAAACATTCAGTACTTC. It encodes CASSLELAGAKNIQYF.